This paragraph covers one T cell receptor (beta chain) sequence. As to treatment: around 19 received Ad26.COV2.S at low or high dose, single or two shots; roughly five received placebo; per-sample allocation not given. All samples were drawn on day 63, counting from the first vaccine or placebo injection. Some clones are missing from TCRdb's copy, which holds only in-frame ones; the method was immunoSEQ multiplex PCR. The table includes hundreds of thousands of clones, roughly 90% detected once. This entry is derived from a study of Ad26.COV2.S vaccination and SARS-CoV-2 variants. The CDR3 sequence is 15 residues long. Per germline, CDR1 SGHTS and CDR2 YDEGEE. Trimming stripped 5 bases from V and 1 base from J, with 16 bases between.

The chain joins TRBV5-8 to TRBJ2-7; maybe TRBD2 (5 bases). Sample: peripheral blood, taken in a trial of Ad26.COV2.S vaccine versus placebo. The clonotype was recovered from a person between 18 and 59 years old who received the Ad26.COV2.S COVID-19 vaccine or a placebo. CDR3 amino acids: CASSTDGGLSYEQYF. The CDR3 DNA sequence: TGTGCCAGCAGTACTGACGGAGGACTTTCCTACGAGCAGTACTTC. Full variable domain (remainder filled in from reference TRBV5-8 and TRBJ2-7): EAGVTQSPTHLIKTRGQQATLRCSPISGHTSVYWYQQALGLGLQFLLWYDEGEERNRGNFPPRFSGRQFPNYSSELNVNALELEDSALYLCASSTDGGLSYEQYFGPGTRLTVT.